This is a list of T cell receptor beta chains from one sample in a study of shared clonotypes between healthy human individuals. Sequenced by immunoSEQ multiplex PCR; TCRdb stores in-frame clones only, minus some. The sample contains some 320,000 clones, 87% of which appear only once. Input material: memory CD8+ T cells sorted from blood. The source of these receptors is a man between 18 and 35 years old in good health. Both conserved end residues are part of each CDR3. A D gene is named only where the DNA matches it firmly. Clone size is shown for a subset of rows, as once, few, many or a class of expanded clone.

>TRBJ2-1|TRBV2|.|.
TGTGCCAGCAGCCCCAGGGCGGACTCCTACAATGAGCAGTTCTTC
CASSPRADSYNEQFF
>TRBJ1-2|TRBV15|.|.
TGTGCCACCAGCAGAGCGTCCAGCTACACCTTC
CATSRASSYTF
>TRBJ2-7|TRBV4-3|.|.
TGCGCCAGCAGCCAAAGGTACATCTGGAGCCGCTACGAGCAGTACTTC
CASSQRYIWSRYEQYF
>TRBJ1-1|TRBV6-5|.|.
TGTGCCAGCAGTTTCGGACATGGGGGGGCAACTTTCTTT
CASSFGHGGATFF
>TRBJ1-1|TRBV5-4|TRBD1|.
TGTGCCAGCAGCTCTCCGGGACAGGGTATGAACACTGAAGCTTTCTTT
CASSSPGQGMNTEAFF
>TRBJ2-3|TRBV2|.|.
TGTGCCAGCAGCTCCCCGGATACGGGGATTAGCACAGATACGCAGTATTTT
CASSSPDTGISTDTQYF
>TRBJ1-4|TRBV28|.|.
TGTGCCAGCAGTCCGCGGGGACTCCTAGCAACTAATGAAAAACTGTTTTTT
CASSPRGLLATNEKLFF
>TRBJ2-7|TRBV5-8|TRBD2|few
TGTGCCAGCAGCTTGGATAGCGGGAGATCCTCCTACGAGCAGTACTTC
CASSLDSGRSSYEQYF
>TRBJ2-1|TRBV11-2|.|once
TGTGCCAGCAGCTTAGTCCGAGATGAGCAGTTCTTC
CASSLVRDEQFF
>TRBJ2-7|TRBV6-1|TRBD1|.
TGTGCCAGCACTGGACAGGGGGCTTTCTACGAGCAGTACTTC
CASTGQGAFYEQYF
>TRBJ2-1|TRBV9|.|.
TGTGCCAGCAGTGGGGACCCGAACAATGAGCAGTTCTTC
CASSGDPNNEQFF
>TRBJ2-3|TRBV4-3|.|.
TGCGCCAGCAGCCAATTGGAGGGTACGACAGATACGCAGTATTTT
CASSQLEGTTDTQYF
>TRBJ2-7|TRBV28|.|.
TGTGCCAGCAGTCTTGACAGCGTGAGGGACGAGCAGTACTTC
CASSLDSVRDEQYF
>TRBJ2-1|TRBV25-1|TRBD2|.
TGTGCCAGCAGTGGATGGTTGCGGGAGGTTATGTTCTTC
CASSGWLREVMFF
>TRBJ2-1|TRBV27|.|.
TGTGCCAGCAGTTTATCAGAAGGGTTTGGGCAGTTCTTC
CASSLSEGFGQFF
>TRBJ2-3|TRBV6-1|TRBD1|.
TGTGCCAGCAGTGTCGGACGGGACAGGGGGCGCCGGGATACGCAGTATTTT
CASSVGRDRGRRDTQYF
>TRBJ1-1|TRBV10-3|.|.
TGTGCCATCAGTGACGTTCTGGCAGGAGCTTTCTTT
CAISDVLAGAFF
>TRBJ1-6|TRBV5-1|.|.
TGCGCCAGCAGCTTGGGACCTCCACAGGGCTCCTATAATTCACCCCTCCACTTT
CASSLGPPQGSYNSPLHF
>TRBJ1-5|TRBV30|.|.
TGTGCCTGGGGGCAATTTGGTCAGCCCCAGCATTTT
CAWGQFGQPQHF
>TRBJ2-2|TRBV12-5|.|.
TGTGCTAGTGGTTTGGTACGTGGGAGGTCGGACACCGGGGAGCTGTTTTTT
CASGLVRGRSDTGELFF
>TRBJ1-3|TRBV10-2|.|.
TGCGCCAGCAGTGACGTGAACACCATATATTTT
CASSDVNTIYF
>TRBJ2-7|TRBV7-8|TRBD1|.
TGTGCCAGCAGAGATAGACAGGGGGCATTACGCGAGCAGTACTTC
CASRDRQGALREQYF
>TRBJ1-1|TRBV10-3|.|.
TGTGCCATCAGTGCTCTGGGGCAGAACACTGAAGCTTTCTTT
CAISALGQNTEAFF
>TRBJ2-1|TRBV6-6|.|.
TGTGCCAGCAGTTACCTTTCATTGGGATTTGGCAGTGAGCAGTTCTTC
CASSYLSLGFGSEQFF
>TRBJ2-7|TRBV27|TRBD1|.
TGTGCCAGCAGTGCACAGGGGCTGGCCTACGAGCAGTACTTC
CASSAQGLAYEQYF
>TRBJ2-3|TRBV7-9|TRBD2|.
TGTGCCAGCAGCCAGACTAGCGGGCCCACAGATACGCAGTATTTT
CASSQTSGPTDTQYF
>TRBJ2-7|TRBV4-3|.|.
TGCGCCAGCAGCCAAGATACAGGAGGGGGTTACGAGCAGTACTTC
CASSQDTGGGYEQYF
>TRBJ1-1|TRBV28|.|.
TGTGCCAGCAGTCTCGACTGGGCGGAGAACACTGAAGCTTTCTTT
CASSLDWAENTEAFF
>TRBJ2-7|TRBV13|TRBD1|.
TGTGCCAGCAGCAGGGGGCACGACGAGCAGTACTTC
CASSRGHDEQYF
>TRBJ2-2|TRBV11-2|.|.
TGTGCCAGCAGCTTAGGTCCGGGACAAGGCCACCGGGAGCTGTTTTTT
CASSLGPGQGHRELFF
>TRBJ1-5|TRBV6-5|.|many
TGTGCCAGCAGTTACCAGGGAGGCAATCAGCCCCAGCATTTT
CASSYQGGNQPQHF
>TRBJ2-7|TRBV2|.|.
TGTGCCAGCAGTGAAGAGCAGGAGCAGTACTTC
CASSEEQEQYF
>TRBJ1-2|TRBV5-1|.|.
TGCGCCAGCAGCTTGTATTCAGGCAGTTTTGGCTACACCTTC
CASSLYSGSFGYTF
>TRBJ1-6|TRBV9|TRBD1|.
TGTGCCAGCGGGACAGGCGGAGATTCACCCCTCCACTTT
CASGTGGDSPLHF
>TRBJ2-7|TRBV27|.|.
TGTGCCAGCAGTTTAAGTGGAGCCTACGAGCAGTACTTC
CASSLSGAYEQYF
>TRBJ1-5|TRBV15|.|.
TGTGCCACCAGCAAAAGGGTTAGCAATCAGCCCCAGCATTTT
CATSKRVSNQPQHF
>TRBJ2-7|TRBV28|.|many
TGTGCCAGCAGGCCTGAGTGGGGCGACGAGCAGTACTTC
CASRPEWGDEQYF